One and the same sample provided the 7 T cell receptor beta chains below, sequenced in a study of blood T cell repertoires in COVID-19. TCRdb's copy holds only in-frame clones and misses some; the assay was immunoSEQ multiplex PCR. The sample records approximately 70,000 clones, roughly 90% being singletons. The sequenced material came from peripheral blood. The receptors come from a man in his forties or fifties with COVID-19, enrolled during active disease.

J is TRBJ1-2 and V is TRBV18; tentatively, D is TRBD1 (6 bases). V lost 3 bases to trimming and J lost 1 base, with 12 bases between them. CDR3 size: 15 residues. Germline values: CDR1 KGHSH, CDR2 LQKENI. The CDR3 region has the DNA TGTGCCAGCTCACCTTCTACAGGGATTAACTATGGCTACACCTTC. It codes for CASSPSTGINYGYTF.

The V call is TRBV9, the J call TRBJ1-4; 8 bases are a match to TRBD1. The germline V gene has CDR1 SGDLS and CDR2 YYNGEE. Trimming removed 0 bases from V and 8 bases from J; junction bases left unmatched: 6. The CDR3 totals 15 residues. CDR3 residues: CASSVAQGAGEKLFF. For the CDR3, the DNA is TGTGCCAGCAGCGTAGCCCAGGGGGCGGGAGAAAAACTGTTTTTT.

This sequence joins TRBV28 and TRBJ1-1; 8 bases match TRBD1. Germline V CDR1 and CDR2: MDHEN, SYDVKM. The CDR3 is made up of 11 amino acids. The ends lost 9 bases at V and 7 bases at J; junction bases unmatched: 4. The CDR3 DNA is TGTGCCAGTCAGGGGGCTGATGAAGCTTTCTTT. Encoded protein: CASQGADEAFF.

The rearrangement joins TRBV6-5 to TRBJ1-5; TRBD1 is a possible D gene (5 bases). Germline CDR1 is MNHEY and CDR2 is SVGAGI. Between the trimmed V and J ends, which lost 6 bases and 3 bases, there was a span of 15 bases. This CDR3 is 15 amino acids long. The chain's CDR3 is CASRDTQGDNQPQHF. CDR3 nucleotide sequence: TGTGCCAGCAGGGATACTCAGGGTGACAATCAGCCCCAGCATTTT.

The chain is built from TRBV3-1 (or the pseudogene TRBV3-2) and TRBJ1-1; TRBD1 is a possible D gene (6 bases). CDR3 length: 14 amino acids. V shed 4 bases and J shed 2 bases, with 11 bases lying between them. Germline CDR1 is LGHDT and CDR2 is YNNKEL (reference sequence). The CDR3 DNA sequence: TGTGCCAGCAGCCTACGGGACACCAACACTGAAGCTTTCTTT. Its protein product is CASSLRDTNTEAFF.

This rearrangement joins TRBV4-1 to TRBJ1-2, with 9 bases lining up with TRBD1. J lost 6 bases, V lost 1 base, and 6 bases had no gene match. Germline V lookup: CDR1 MGHRA, CDR2 YSYEKL. This CDR3 is built from 15 residues. CDR3 in amino acids: CASSQAGTGMNGYTF. The CDR3 DNA is TGCGCCAGCAGCCAAGCCGGGACAGGGATGAATGGCTACACCTTC.

The rearrangement joins TRBV7-9 to TRBJ2-1; no firm D call. With 1 base removed from V and 6 bases from J, the gap between germline ends came to 4 bases. Germline CDR1 reads SEHNR; CDR2 reads FQNEAQ (reference sequence). This CDR3 has 12 amino acids. The CDR3 coding sequence is TGTGCCAGCAGCTTAGTGGCCAATGAGCAGTTCTTC. It encodes CASSLVANEQFF.